This entry is about one T cell receptor beta chain. What it binds is unknown. Clones were sequenced by immunoSEQ multiplex PCR, and TCRdb holds only the in-frame ones, with some missing. The table lists about 60,000 clones, about 86% of them singletons. The V gene's germline CDR1 is SGHDN and CDR2 FVKESK. With V trimmed by 1 base and J by 4 bases, 20 bases remained unmatched. This CDR3 has 20 residues. The data are from a study of a mutant IDH1 vaccine in newly diagnosed glioma. Overall study: Pretreatment consisted of radiotherapy, temozolomide, or both, with most receiving both. Visit V13 took place at week 47, and visit V12 happened at week 35.

Time point defined: week 35, safety follow-up. The investigators gave 300 ug of mutant IDH1 20-mer peptide in each vaccine dose, together with topical imiquimod. The sequence derives from a man between 35 and 55 years old with glioma. The chain combines TRBV14 with TRBJ2-7; 9 nucleotides match TRBD2. Source: PBMCs, taken from a glioma patient whose treatment included an IDH1 peptide vaccine. The CDR3, as DNA: TGTGCCAGCAGCCAAGCGGAAGGGGCTATATTCAGCGGGAGGTGGTACGAGCAGTACTTC. The encoded protein is CASSQAEGAIFSGRWYEQYF.